A single sample gave rise to the 18 T cell receptor beta chains below, sequenced in a study of shared clonotypes between healthy human individuals. The table came from immunoSEQ multiplex PCR; TCRdb's copy has only in-frame clones and leaves some out. Of more than 2,000,000 clones listed, just over 90% are singletons. What was sequenced was naive CD4+ T cells sorted from blood. As for subset: CD45RA+ positively selected. The source of these receptors is a man aged 18 to 29 in good health.

This chain connects TRBV6-1 to TRBJ2-2; 11 bases are a match to TRBD1. J was trimmed by 3 bases and V by 10 bases; bases with no gene match: 4. This CDR3 contains 14 residues. Germline CDR1 and CDR2: MNHNS and SASEGT. The CDR3 nucleotides are TGTGCCATCAGGACAGGGGGCCACACCGGGGAGCTGTTTTTT. This codes for CAIRTGGHTGELFF.

This clone was seen a handful of times. The chain combines TRBV7-6 with TRBJ1-1; D is undetermined. This CDR3 comprises 13 residues. The germline CDR1 and CDR2 sequences are SGHVS and FNYEAQ. Deletions cut 3 bases from V and 3 bases from J, with 8 bases between. DNA for the CDR3: TGTGCCAGCAGCTTGATTGAGGACACTGAAGCTTTCTTT. Translated, it gives CASSLIEDTEAFF.

J is TRBJ2-3 and V is TRBV7-2; D ambiguous. The V end lost 5 bases, the J end lost 2 bases, and 8 bases lay between the germline ends. The CDR3 consists of 13 residues. In germline, CDR1 is SGHTA, CDR2 FQGNSA. The CDR3 sequence: CASSTYSTDTQYF. In DNA form, the CDR3 reads TGTGCCAGCAGCACCTACTCCACAGATACGCAGTATTTT.

In the case of this clone: Other DNA sequences in this specimen translate into the identical CDR3. The chain links TRBV10-1 to TRBJ1-2, with TRBD1 as a possible D gene (5 bases). The CDR3 has 13 residues. V was pared by 0 bases and J by 8 bases, with 10 bases between. Germline loops: CDR1 WNHNN, CDR2 SYGVQD (reference sequence). The CDR3 loop reads CASSESAGYGYTF. CDR3 sequence (DNA): TGCGCCAGCAGTGAGTCGGCAGGGTACGGCTACACCTTC.

This clone was recorded only once. The chain joins TRBV10-3 to TRBJ2-5; TRBD2 matches at 16 bases. This CDR3 is built from 18 residues. J lost 1 base, V lost 5 bases, and 7 bases had no gene match. The germline gives CDR1 ENHRY, CDR2 SYGVKD. In nucleotides, the CDR3 is TGTGCCATCAGTACTGGGACTAGCGGGGGGGCCTTCCAAGAGACCCAGTACTTC. Translated, it gives CAISTGTSGGAFQETQYF.

The chain uses TRBV5-4 and TRBJ2-7; D is undetermined. This CDR3 is built from 14 residues. Looked up from germline, CDR1 is SGHNT and CDR2 is YYREEE (reference sequence). Trimming took 5 bases from V and 0 from J, leaving 12 bases between them. In DNA, the CDR3 is TGTGCCAGCAGAAAAGACACGTACTCCTACGAGCAGTACTTC. It encodes CASRKDTYSYEQYF.

The rearrangement links TRBV6-6 to TRBJ2-1, with 7 bases that match TRBD2. Germline CDR1 MNHNY, CDR2 SVGAGI (reference sequence). The CDR3 totals 15 residues. Trimming cost V 7 bases and J 8 bases; bases outside gene matches: 14. The CDR3 loop is CASTQSRAGRDEQFF. The CDR3 DNA sequence: TGTGCCAGCACCCAGTCACGAGCGGGGAGGGATGAGCAGTTCTTC.

The rearrangement links TRBV19 to TRBJ1-5; D remains ambiguous. Germline CDR1 LNHDA, CDR2 SQIVND (reference sequence). V lost 3 bases and J lost 0, with 9 bases in between. The CDR3 totals 15 residues. CDR3 protein: CASSIVEYSNQPQHF. For the CDR3, the DNA is TGTGCCAGTAGTATCGTTGAATATAGCAATCAGCCCCAGCATTTT. Filled out from reference TRBV19 and TRBJ1-5, the complete variable domain reads DGGITQSPKYLFRKEGQNVTLSCEQNLNHDAMYWYRQDPGQGLRLIYYSQIVNDFQKGDIAEGYSVSREKKESFPLTVTSAQKNPTAFYLCASSIVEYSNQPQHFGDGTRLSIL.

Regarding this clone: Other nucleotide sequences from this sample produce the same CDR3. J is TRBJ1-5 and V is TRBV19, with TRBD1 identical over 11 bases. The trim removed 3 bases at V and 6 bases at J, leaving 4 bases unmatched. The CDR3 spans 15 residues. Germline V gene sequence: CDR1 LNHDA, CDR2 SQIVND (reference sequence). CDR3 loop: CASSIGTGGGQPQHF. CDR3 DNA sequence: TGTGCCAGTAGTATCGGGACAGGGGGTGGTCAGCCCCAGCATTTT.

To note about this clone: Other DNA sequences in the same sample also yield this CDR3. V is TRBV30 and J is TRBJ1-6, with 9 bases that match TRBD1. J gave up 7 bases and V 3 bases, and 1 base lay outside the gene matches. CDR1 and CDR2 (germline): GTSNPN, SVGIG (reference sequence). CDR3 length equals 13 residues. In DNA form, the CDR3 reads TGTGCCTGGAGGGACAGGGGCAATTCACCCCTCCACTTT. Amino acids: CAWRDRGNSPLHF.

The V call is TRBV7-9, the J call TRBJ2-5; 8 nucleotides align to TRBD2. The CDR3 consists of 14 residues. The germline CDR1 and CDR2 sequences are SEHNR and FQNEAQ (reference sequence). The CDR3 region is CATGLGAGVETQYF. CDR3 in DNA: TGTGCAACAGGGCTCGGAGCGGGGGTGGAGACCCAGTACTTC. The full variable domain, rest sourced from reference TRBV7-9 and TRBJ2-5, is DTGVSQNPRHKITKRGQNVTFRCDPISEHNRLYWYRQTLGQGPEFLTYFQNEAQLEKSRLLSDRFSAERPKGSFSTLEIQRTEQGDSAMYLCATGLGAGVETQYFGPGTRLLVL.

This chain uses TRBV7-2 with TRBJ2-7; D possibly matches TRBD1 or TRBD2 (6 bases each). The CDR3 is made up of 13 amino acids. Trimming removed 7 bases from V and 6 bases from J, with 16 bases in between. The germline V gene has CDR1 SGHTA and CDR2 FQGNSA. The CDR3 sequence: CASTAPWGAEQYF. The DNA of the CDR3 is TGTGCCAGCACCGCCCCCTGGGGGGCCGAGCAGTACTTC. The full variable domain, its missing parts supplied by reference TRBV7-2 and TRBJ2-7, is GAGVSQSPSNKVTEKGKDVELRCDPISGHTALYWYRQSLGQGLEFLIYFQGNSAPDKSGLPSDRFSAERTGGSVSTLTIQRTQQEDSAVYLCASTAPWGAEQYFGPGTRLTVT.

The chain is built from TRBV9 and TRBJ1-3; TRBD1 matches at 7 bases. The CDR3 runs to 14 residues. Germline values: CDR1 SGDLS, CDR2 YYNGEE. The V gene end was trimmed by 4 bases and the J gene end by 1 base; junction bases not matched to a gene: 2. The CDR3 is CASSSQGSGNTIYF. The CDR3 region has the DNA TGTGCCAGCAGCTCACAGGGGTCTGGAAACACCATATATTTT. Combining the CDR3 with reference TRBV9 and TRBJ1-3 gives the whole variable domain DSGVTQTPKHLITATGQRVTLRCSPRSGDLSVYWYQQSLDQGLQFLIQYYNGEERAKGNILERFSAQQFPDLHSELNLSSLELGDSALYFCASSSQGSGNTIYFGEGSWLTVV.

V usage is TRBV5-4 and J usage is TRBJ2-7, with 7 bases identical to TRBD1. The V gene end was trimmed by 0 bases and the J gene end by 2 bases; junction bases not matched to a gene: 5. There are 15 residues in the CDR3. Germline V gives CDR1 SGHNT, CDR2 YYREEE (reference sequence). The CDR3 DNA sequence: TGTGCCAGCAGCTTGGAGCAGGGGGTCCCCTACGAGCAGTACTTC. Residues: CASSLEQGVPYEQYF.

The rearrangement uses TRBV6-1 and TRBJ2-7; D is perhaps TRBD2 (7 bases). There are 15 residues in the CDR3. CDR1 is MNHNS and CDR2 is SASEGT in the germline V gene. The V and J ends lost 7 bases and 2 bases respectively, with 18 bases between them. CDR3 sequence reads: CASNRGGGETYEQYF. In DNA, the CDR3 is TGTGCCAGCAACCGGGGAGGGGGAGAAACCTACGAGCAGTACTTC.

CDR3 in amino acids: CASSESTSTDTQYF. CDR3 sequence (DNA): TGCGCCAGCAGTGAGTCTACTAGCACAGATACGCAGTATTTT. The J gene is TRBJ2-3, the V gene TRBV10-1; no definite D call. Per germline, CDR1 WNHNN and CDR2 SYGVQD (reference sequence). V shed 0 bases and J shed 0 bases, with 4 bases lying between them. The CDR3 loop spans 14 amino acids.

V gene TRBV30 combines with J gene TRBJ1-1; D is unresolved. V was shortened by 2 bases and J by 1 base, with 8 bases between the two germline ends. This CDR3 contains 13 residues. CDR1 is GTSNPN, CDR2 SVGIG, per germline (reference sequence). CDR3 in amino acids: CAWSYSRNTEAFF. The CDR3 DNA sequence: TGTGCCTGGAGTTACTCCCGGAACACTGAAGCTTTCTTT.

V is TRBV7-8 and J is TRBJ1-1; D unclear. V was shortened by 2 bases and J by 2 bases, with 9 bases between the two germline ends. The CDR3 covers 14 residues. Per the germline V gene, CDR1 is SGHVS and CDR2 is FQNEAQ. DNA of the CDR3: TGTGCCAGCAGCTTAAGGATTCTAAACACTGAAGCTTTCTTT. It encodes CASSLRILNTEAFF.